This T cell receptor (beta chain) was found in a study of radiotherapy plus CTLA-4 blockade in lung cancer. Turning to the study itself: Patients showed objective responses in around a sixth of cases and disease control in 30% to 40%.

The assay was immunoSEQ multiplex PCR, and TCRdb's table has in-frame clones only and misses some. The table shows over 80,000 clones, with over 80% occurring only once. The CDR3 is 16 residues long. Germline V gene sequence: CDR1 SGDLS, CDR2 YYNGEE. The trim removed 3 bases at V and 4 bases at J, leaving 9 bases unmatched. The clonotype was recovered from a human donor with non-small cell lung cancer who had stable disease on radiotherapy plus ipilimumab. Source: peripheral blood, taken from a patient treated with radiotherapy plus ipilimumab. The chain links TRBV9 to TRBJ1-3, with 8 nucleotides matching TRBD1. The CDR3 reads CASSDQTGAGGNTIYF. The DNA of the CDR3 is TGTGCCAGCAGCGACCAGACAGGGGCGGGGGGAAACACCATATATTTT.